This T cell receptor beta chain originates from a study of control samples from healthy donors and cancer patients. The data were produced by immunoSEQ multiplex PCR, yet TCRdb's version contains in-frame clones alone and is incomplete. The profile shows some 130,000 clones, 70% to 90% of them singletons. Germline assignment: CDR1 SQVTM and CDR2 ANQGSEA. CDR3 length: 12 amino acids. J lost 5 bases, V lost 5 bases, and 4 bases had no gene match. This receptor was obtained from a woman aged 30 to 39 in good health. The rearrangement uses TRBV29-1 and TRBJ2-3, with TRBD1 matching over 7 bases. The material sequenced was blood. CDR3 DNA: TGCAGCGTTAAGGGGGCGTTAGATACGCAGTATTTT. Protein sequence: CSVKGALDTQYF.